The 7 T cell receptor beta chains presented below share a single source sample, sequenced in a study of T cell responses to AZD1222 COVID-19 vaccine. Some clones are missing from TCRdb's copy, which holds only in-frame ones; the method was immunoSEQ multiplex PCR. The sample lists 130,000 or so clones; around 94% were seen once. The sequencing here drew on peripheral blood, taken on day 0 of AZD1222 vaccination. The receptors were gathered from an adult in good health.

The V call is TRBV24-1, the J call TRBJ1-1; D is ambiguous. This CDR3 contains 13 residues. The germline V gene encodes CDR1 KGHDR and CDR2 SFDVKD. Trimming removed 4 bases from V and 1 base from J, with 6 bases in between. CDR3: CATSDTPNTEAFF. Written as DNA, the CDR3 is TGTGCCACCAGTGACACACCGAACACTGAAGCTTTCTTT.

V and J are TRBV12-3 or TRBV12-4 and TRBJ2-5, with D perhaps given as TRBD1 or TRBD2 (5 bases each). V lost 5 bases to trimming and J lost 3 bases, with 10 bases between them. The CDR3 totals 13 residues. This CDR3 is CASSRGAEETQYF. CDR3 nucleotide sequence: TGTGCCAGCAGTAGAGGGGCGGAAGAGACCCAGTACTTC.

This chain links TRBV21-1 with TRBJ1-5; the table names TRBD1, a call not compared with the DNA. TRBV21-1 is a known pseudogene. The length of the CDR3 is 16 residues. The CDR3 protein is CASSNGTGDSNQPQHF. The CDR3 coding sequence is TGTGCCAGCAGCAATGGGACAGGGGATAGCAATCAGCCCCAGCATTTT.

The V call is TRBV4-1, the J call TRBJ2-7; unclear D gene. The CDR3 covers 18 residues. Trimming shortened V by 3 bases and J by 0 bases, and 21 bases separated the two germline ends. Germline V gene data show CDR1 as MGHRA and CDR2 as YSYEKL. The CDR3 region is CASSHAIGQQRLSYEQYF. The CDR3 nucleotides are TGCGCCAGCAGCCACGCTATCGGTCAACAGAGACTCTCCTACGAGCAGTACTTC.

The chain recombines TRBV7-9 with TRBJ1-1, with 10 positions matching TRBD1. Trimming took 1 base from V and 4 from J; bases not matched to a gene: 6. The germline CDR1 and CDR2 sequences are SEHNR and FQNEAQ (reference sequence). The CDR3 is made up of 16 amino acids. CDR3 bases: TGTGCCAGCAGCTTAGGGACAGGGACAGGGGCCACTGAAGCTTTCTTT. The encoded protein is CASSLGTGTGATEAFF.

In its sample, this clone was seen a few times. The CDR3 coding sequence is TGCAGTGCTAGTGATCCGGGACAGGAGGGTAGCGGGGAGCTGTTTTTT. Its translation: CSASDPGQEGSGELFF. V gene TRBV20-1 combines with J gene TRBJ2-2; 8 bases map to TRBD1. CDR1 is DFQATT and CDR2 is SNEGSKA in the germline V gene (reference sequence). J was trimmed by 7 bases and V by 3 bases; bases with no gene match: 13. The CDR3 runs 16 residues.

This sequence joins TRBV7-9 and TRBJ1-2, with 9 bases that match TRBD1. Germline CDR1 SEHNR, CDR2 FQNEAQ (reference sequence). There are 14 residues in the CDR3. J lost 6 bases, V lost 4 bases, and 6 bases had no gene match. CDR3 region: CASSSDGTGNGYTF. DNA of the CDR3: TGTGCCAGCAGCTCCGACGGGACAGGGAATGGCTACACCTTC.